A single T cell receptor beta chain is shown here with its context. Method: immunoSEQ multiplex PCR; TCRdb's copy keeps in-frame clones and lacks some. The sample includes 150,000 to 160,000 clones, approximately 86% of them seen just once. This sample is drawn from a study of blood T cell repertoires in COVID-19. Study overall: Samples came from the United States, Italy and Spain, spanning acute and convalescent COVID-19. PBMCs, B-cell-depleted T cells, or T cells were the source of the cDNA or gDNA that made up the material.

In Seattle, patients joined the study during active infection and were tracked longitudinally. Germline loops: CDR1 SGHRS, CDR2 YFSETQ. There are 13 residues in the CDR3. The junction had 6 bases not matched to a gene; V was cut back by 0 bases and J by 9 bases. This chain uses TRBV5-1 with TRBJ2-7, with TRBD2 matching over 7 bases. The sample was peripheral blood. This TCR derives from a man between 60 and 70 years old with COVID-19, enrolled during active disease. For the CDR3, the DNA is TGCGCCAGCAGCTTGGAATCGCGGGAGTGGCAGTACTTC. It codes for CASSLESREWQYF.